The present entry profiles one T cell receptor (beta chain) with its context. No antigen is known for it. Per-base quality was not reported, and no clone a single base away is much larger than it. The cohort comprised hundreds of healthy bone marrow donors. At the time of sampling, all cohort members were nominally healthy, though unrecorded immune exposures were likely present. The donor was CMV seropositive and was included in the group of 290 or so seropositive cohort members. Every donor gave a peripheral blood sample, and the peripheral blood mononuclear cells from that sample were used for TCR beta sequencing. Genomic DNA extraction from the blood cell samples was performed with the Qiagen DNeasy Blood Extraction Kit. Library creation used the immunoSEQ multiplex PCR assay. For the multiplex PCR, a mixture combining 60 forward primers for TCR Vbeta segments and 13 reverse primers for TCR Jbeta segments was used. The CDR3 region of rearranged TCR beta genes was amplified from genomic DNA with a multiplex PCR assay. On the Illumina HiSeq System, the amplified TCR beta libraries were sequenced as 87-base-pair reads. In the original analysis: In a later analysis, some 80 million unique TCR beta chains were counted across the roughly 670 repertoires, and roughly 9.9 million of these chains were shared by at least two donors. To remove PCR and sequencing errors, raw reads were error-corrected and collapsed into unique sequences using a nearest-neighbor algorithm that merged closely related sequences. CDR3 sequences were aligned to IMGT reference sequences to assign V, D and J gene segments. For a sequence to be retained, a match of at least six nucleotides to both a V gene segment and a J gene segment was required. Rearrangements were called productive when the CDR3 lacked stop codons and stayed in frame with V and J; all others were non-productive. Following IMGT convention, CDR3 was defined as the stretch from the second conserved V-encoded cysteine to the conserved J-encoded phenylalanine. Sequences without an unambiguous match to a single V gene segment were excluded from the earlier analysis of about 600 of the donors. In an earlier analysis of 587 of the donors, V segments were called functional above 56.7% productive rearrangements and were called segregating when the between-donor standard deviation exceeded 5%. To diagnose cytomegalovirus status from the catalog of TCR beta chain sequences, a statistical classification framework was built. In a later analysis, TCR nucleotide sequences were compared against IMGT/GENE-DB human TR gene sequences so that V and J genes could be assigned. The TCRdist pipeline was used in a later analysis to assign CDR3 sequences and most-parsimonious VDJ recombination scenarios. A later analysis defined each TCR beta chain by its CDR3 amino acid sequence plus V-gene family, and excluded reads lacking a unique V-gene family. In a later analysis, a few hundred highly shared, low-generation-probability nucleotide sequences were removed to address suspected cross-contamination and a sequencing artifact. A later analysis calculated a clonal expansion index for each public chain from normalized within-repertoire ranks of inferred template counts. A later analysis computed generation probabilities with a VDJ recombination model fitted to out-of-frame rearrangements, and checked the results against IGoR. In a later analysis, hypergeometric tests were used to score TCR-TCR, TCR-HLA and TCR-CMV co-occurrence, with a repertoire-size bias correction applied to TCR pairs. False discovery rates were estimated in a later analysis by permuting HLA or CMV assignments 20 times. In a later analysis, co-occurring TCRs were grouped with DBSCAN, and TCRdist sequence similarity was added when clustering was performed within HLA-allele-positive subsets. Repertoires with fewer than 30,000 or more than 120,000 public chains, plus five repertoires with anomalous nucleotide sharing, were excluded from co-occurrence clustering. TCRdb's version of the immuneACCESS table is confined to in-frame rearrangements and falls short of the full clone set. An unresolved V gene accounts for under half of the shortfall where checked; the remainder is of unknown origin. Clone size and the V and J calls come from that table; the DNA yielded D and trimming. The sample table holds about 150,000 clones, of which 73% were seen once. 4.5% to 5.5% of the sample lies in the top ten.

The data derive from a study of cytomegalovirus exposure and HLA in healthy donors (TCRdb year 2017). Regarding the research as a whole: In an earlier analysis of 587 of the donors, approximately 260 Gb of sequence data and 90 million to 130 million unique TCR beta sequences from about 179 million T cells were reported. Typing coverage differed by locus: A, B, C, DRB1 and DQB1 were typed in roughly 620-640 donors, DQA1 in 522, DPA1 in around 610, and DPB1 in around 440. High-throughput TCR immunosequencing, statistical association of individual TCRs with disease status, and machine learning were combined to predict cytomegalovirus infection status. Among 398 genotyped donors of the cohort, an average of roughly 240,000 unique TCR beta nucleotide sequences were sequenced per donor, roughly a sixth of them non-productive. Genome-wide SNP genotypes for about three fifths of the roughly 670 donors were used in a later genetic analysis, which treated that subset as a discovery cohort. Donor age, sex, ethnicity and CMV serostatus were compiled alongside the repertoire data. Class I and class II HLA loci were covered by the typing at four-digit resolution. About 5 DR-DQ haplotypes were handled as single units for association and clustering, since linkage in the cohort was strong. The later analysis used no new phenotypic data to find candidate immune exposures, relying instead on TCR beta sequences and their occurrence across donors. In a later analysis, previously published TCR beta repertoires from 500 to 750 donors were re-analyzed and high-resolution HLA genotyping was added so that TCR occurrence patterns could be studied. Along with the roughly 670-subject first cohort, a separate validation cohort of approximately 110 different subjects was used. Using immunosequencing, the study profiled T cell repertoires from 500 to 800 subjects and related those repertoires to cytomegalovirus serostatus. An early release covering 550 to 700 HLA-typed donors comprised roughly 300 gigabases of sequencing data and around 80 million unique TCR sequences. Of the 300 to 500 genotyped donors, 65% to 90% were placed in the genetic ancestry cluster associated with self-reported Caucasian donors. The study was designed to test whether signatures of past pathogen exposure could be identified by cataloging public T cell receptors. To decide whether each TCR beta V gene segment behaved as functional or pseudogenic, an earlier analysis of some 600 of the donors relied on high-throughput TCR beta sequencing. Every repertoire in the discovery cohort had been generated on one and the same sequencing platform. On the study overall, not on this receptor specifically: A total of 164 TCR beta chains were listed by the study as associated with cytomegalovirus. Strong co-occurrence of HLA alleles, especially DR and DQ, made assigning TCR associations to individual alleles difficult. CMV serostatus was the only immune exposure information available for the cohort. A later analysis found that TCR association rates varied across HLA loci, with DRB1 alleles showing the most associated TCRs and HLA-C alleles the fewest. The sequencing pipeline was judged likely to have produced a cluster of highly shared sequence variants as a technical artifact. Correlated functional status among segregating V segments might reflect linkage disequilibrium, but an unknown experimental factor could not be ruled out. Several of the top co-occurrence clusters appeared to be linked to parvovirus B19, influenza, CMV and Epstein-Barr virus, according to a later analysis. Compared with equally common non-associated chains, HLA-associated TCR beta chains in a later analysis were more clonally expanded and had lower generation probabilities. Because counts were too low, about 17 rarely observed V segments, including chromosome 9 orphons, were excluded from the earlier analysis of some 540 of the donors. In a later analysis, around 17,000 TCR beta sequences were associated with specific HLA alleles at a false discovery rate of 0.05. The classifier was reported to diagnose cytomegalovirus status with high specificity and sensitivity in both the original and validation cohorts. In this cohort, only TCR beta chains were sequenced, and detectable features were limited by the absence of alpha or paired-chain data. A later genetic analysis associated a missense DCLRE1C variant with V-gene and J-gene trimming of TCR beta chains, and an independent cohort replicated the association. Because the 87-base-pair reads could not distinguish some IMGT-functional V segments, including TRBV6-2 and TRBV6-3, those segments were excluded. An earlier analysis of 587 of the donors showed that most TCR beta V segments appeared in productive rearrangements either about 87% or about 30% of the time, which broadly matched IMGT annotations. In a later genetic analysis, fewer N-insertions in productive TCRs were reported among donors in an Asian-associated ancestry cluster than the roughly 700-donor mean. Because HLA typing was missing for some donors at each locus, association tests included only the typed subset. A further reported finding was that TCR beta sequences accurately predicted the HLA-A and HLA-B alleles for most subjects in the first cohort. In vitro tests confirmed that a few of the cytomegalovirus-associated TCR beta chains recognize cytomegalovirus antigens. Most TCR sequences were seen in very few donors, while some public TCRs were found in many individuals. Most CMV-associated TCR beta chains appeared to be HLA-restricted in a later analysis, and the HLA associations seemed to be driven largely by CMV exposure. Sequencing depth was assumed to be roughly uniform across donors in the presence/absence analyses, though that assumption may not hold. The authors suggested that the approach could potentially be extended to other disease states and immunological phenotypes.

The junction carries 15 bases between V and J, which are trimmed by 0 bases and 3 bases respectively. CDR1 and CDR2 (MNHEY, SVGAGI) derive from the germline V gene. Including cysteine and phenylalanine, the CDR3 has 16 amino acids. The entry retains the CDR3 DNA only, 48 bases that are in frame from base 1. Sequencing was performed on PBMCs. This receptor was identified in a woman between 18 and 29 years old in good health and CMV-seropositive. The chain is assembled from TRBV6-5 and TRBJ2-7; TRBD1 could be the D gene, as 6 bases match. The nucleotide sequence is TGTGCCAGCAGTTACTCAGGGCAGGGGCCTCACTACGAGCAGTACTTC. This codes for CASSYSGQGPHYEQYF.